This TCR beta chain was captured in a study of T-cell memory formation after mild COVID-19. CDR3 length equals 15 residues. The trim removed 5 bases at V and 3 bases at J, leaving 6 bases unmatched. Germline V gene lookup returns CDR1 SGHTA and CDR2 FQGTGA. This clonotype was counted a few times. One entry per CDR3 protein, called by TCRdb with MiXCR from the 5' RACE reads. The sample comprises 350,000 to 500,000 distinct CDR3 sequences, about 22% of which are singletons, and about an eighth rests with the top ten. The sequence was obtained from an adult woman who had mild COVID-19 (a few samples of this study predate the infection). Cell type and time point are not known. The genes are TRBV7-3 and TRBJ1-1; 10 bases align to TRBD1. Sequencing used PBMCs or a T cell subset sorted from them (not recorded which). The CDR3 coding sequence is TGTGCCAGCAGCCCCCGACAGGGGGCGGACACTGAAGCTTTCTTT. Its protein product is CASSPRQGADTEAFF. Full variable domain (rest looked up from reference TRBV7-3 and TRBJ1-1): GAGVSQTPSNKVTEKGKYVELRCDPISGHTALYWYRQSLGQGPEFLIYFQGTGAADDSGLPNDRFFAVRPEGSVSTLKIQRTERGDSAVYLCASSPRQGADTEAFFGQGTRLTVV.